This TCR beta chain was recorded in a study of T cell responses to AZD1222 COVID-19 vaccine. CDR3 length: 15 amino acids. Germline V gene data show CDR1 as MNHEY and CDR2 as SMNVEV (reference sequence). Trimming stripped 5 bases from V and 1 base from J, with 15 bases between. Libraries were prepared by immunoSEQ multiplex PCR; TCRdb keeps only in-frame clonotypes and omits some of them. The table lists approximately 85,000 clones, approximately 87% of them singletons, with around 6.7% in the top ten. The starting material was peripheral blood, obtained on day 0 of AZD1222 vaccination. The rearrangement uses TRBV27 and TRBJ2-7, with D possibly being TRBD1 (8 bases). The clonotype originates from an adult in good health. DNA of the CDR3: TGTGCCAGCAGTCTACAGGGGGGGGTTTCCTACGAGCAGTACTTC. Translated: CASSLQGGVSYEQYF.